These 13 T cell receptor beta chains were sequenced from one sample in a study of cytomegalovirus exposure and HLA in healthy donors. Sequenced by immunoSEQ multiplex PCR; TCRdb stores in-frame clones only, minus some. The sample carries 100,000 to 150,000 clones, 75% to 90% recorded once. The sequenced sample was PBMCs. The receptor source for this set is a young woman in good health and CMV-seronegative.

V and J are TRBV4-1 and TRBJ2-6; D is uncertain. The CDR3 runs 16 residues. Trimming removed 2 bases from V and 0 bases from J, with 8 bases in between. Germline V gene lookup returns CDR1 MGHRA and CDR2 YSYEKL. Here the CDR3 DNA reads TGCGCCAGCAGCCAACCAACAGCCTCTGGGGCCAACGTCCTGACTTTC. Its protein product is CASSQPTASGANVLTF.

In nucleotides, the CDR3 is TGCGCCAGCAGCTTGGGTGCGACTAGCGGGAGAAGAGAGCAGTTCTTC. Translation: CASSLGATSGRREQFF. The gene calls are TRBV5-1 and TRBJ2-1; 12 bases are shared with TRBD2. The CDR3 runs to 16 residues. CDR1 is SGHRS and CDR2 is YFSETQ in the germline V gene. The junction had 8 bases not matched to a gene; V was cut back by 0 bases and J by 10 bases.

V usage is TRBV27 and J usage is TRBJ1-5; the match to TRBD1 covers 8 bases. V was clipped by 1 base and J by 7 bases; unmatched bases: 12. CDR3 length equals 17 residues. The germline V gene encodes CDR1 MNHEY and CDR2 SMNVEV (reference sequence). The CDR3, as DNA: TGTGCCAGCAGTTTATGGGCCAGTCAGGGGGCGCGGCAGCCCCAGCATTTT. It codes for CASSLWASQGARQPQHF.

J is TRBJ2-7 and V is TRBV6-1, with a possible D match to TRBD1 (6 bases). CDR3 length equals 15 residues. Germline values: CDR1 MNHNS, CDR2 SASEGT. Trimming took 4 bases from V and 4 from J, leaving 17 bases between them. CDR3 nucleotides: TGTGCCAGCAGTGGGAAGGACAGATATTTTTACGAGCAGTACTTC. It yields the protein CASSGKDRYFYEQYF.

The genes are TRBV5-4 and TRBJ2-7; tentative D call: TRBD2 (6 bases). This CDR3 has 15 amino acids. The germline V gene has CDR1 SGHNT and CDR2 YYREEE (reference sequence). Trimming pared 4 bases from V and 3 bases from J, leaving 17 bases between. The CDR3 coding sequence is TGTGCCAGCAGCCGGACCGCCGGGACTTACTACGAGCAGTACTTC. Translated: CASSRTAGTYYEQYF.

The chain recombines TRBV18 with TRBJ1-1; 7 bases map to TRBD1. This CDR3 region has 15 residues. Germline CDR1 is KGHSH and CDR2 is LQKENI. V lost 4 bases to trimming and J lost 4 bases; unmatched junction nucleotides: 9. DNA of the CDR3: TGTGCCAGCTCACTGAGACAGGGAGTACGCACTGAAGCTTTCTTT. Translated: CASSLRQGVRTEAFF.

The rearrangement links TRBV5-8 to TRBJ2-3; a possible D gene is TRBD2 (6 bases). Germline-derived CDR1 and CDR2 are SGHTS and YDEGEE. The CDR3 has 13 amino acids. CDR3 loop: CTSRGESTDTQYF. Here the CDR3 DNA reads TGTACCTCGCGGGGAGAGAGCACAGATACGCAGTATTTT. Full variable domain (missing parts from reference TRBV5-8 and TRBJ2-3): EAGVTQSPTHLIKTRGQQATLRCSPISGHTSVYWYQQALGLGLQFLLWYDEGEERNRGNFPPRFSGRQFPNYSSELNVNALELEDSALYLCTSRGESTDTQYFGPGTRLTVL.

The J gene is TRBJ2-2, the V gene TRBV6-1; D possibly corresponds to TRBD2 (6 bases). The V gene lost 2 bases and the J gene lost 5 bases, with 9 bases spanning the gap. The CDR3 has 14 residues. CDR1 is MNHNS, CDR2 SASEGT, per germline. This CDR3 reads CASSEWRGTGELFF. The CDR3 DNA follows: TGTGCCAGCAGTGAATGGAGGGGAACCGGGGAGCTGTTTTTT.

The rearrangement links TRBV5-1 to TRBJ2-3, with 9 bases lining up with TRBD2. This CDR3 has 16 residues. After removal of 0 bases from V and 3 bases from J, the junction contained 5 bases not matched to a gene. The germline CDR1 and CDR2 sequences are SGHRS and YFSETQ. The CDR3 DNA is TGCGCCAGCAGCTTGGTTCCTAGCGGGGTAACAGATACGCAGTATTTT. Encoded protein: CASSLVPSGVTDTQYF.

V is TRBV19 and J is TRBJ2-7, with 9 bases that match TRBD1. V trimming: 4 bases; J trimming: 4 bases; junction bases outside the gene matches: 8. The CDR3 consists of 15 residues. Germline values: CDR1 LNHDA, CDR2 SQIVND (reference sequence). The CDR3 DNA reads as TGTGCCAGTAGTACCACAGGGGGCGCAGGGTACGAGCAGTACTTC. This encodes CASSTTGGAGYEQYF.

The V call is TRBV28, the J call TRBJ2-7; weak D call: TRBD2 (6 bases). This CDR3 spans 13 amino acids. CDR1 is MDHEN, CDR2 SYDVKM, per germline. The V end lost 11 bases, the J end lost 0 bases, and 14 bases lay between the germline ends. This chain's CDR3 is CASRGSFSYEQYF. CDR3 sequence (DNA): TGTGCCTCCCGGGGGAGCTTCTCCTACGAGCAGTACTTC. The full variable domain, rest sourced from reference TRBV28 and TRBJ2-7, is DVKVTQSSRYLVKRTGEKVFLECVQDMDHENMFWYRQDPGLGLRLIYFSYDVKMKEKGDIPEGYSVSREKKERFSLILESASTNQTSMYLCASRGSFSYEQYFGPGTRLTVT.

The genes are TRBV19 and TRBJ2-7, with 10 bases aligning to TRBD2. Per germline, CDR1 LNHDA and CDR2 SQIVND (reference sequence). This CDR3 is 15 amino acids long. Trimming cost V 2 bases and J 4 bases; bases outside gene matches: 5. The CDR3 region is CASSISSGSTYEQYF. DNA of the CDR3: TGTGCCAGTAGTATATCTAGCGGGAGTACTTACGAGCAGTACTTC.

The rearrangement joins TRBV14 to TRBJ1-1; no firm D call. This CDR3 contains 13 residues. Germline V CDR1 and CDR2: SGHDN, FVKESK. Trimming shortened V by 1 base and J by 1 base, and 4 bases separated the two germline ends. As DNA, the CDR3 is TGTGCCAGCAGCCAAGTATCGAACACTGAAGCTTTCTTT. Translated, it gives CASSQVSNTEAFF.